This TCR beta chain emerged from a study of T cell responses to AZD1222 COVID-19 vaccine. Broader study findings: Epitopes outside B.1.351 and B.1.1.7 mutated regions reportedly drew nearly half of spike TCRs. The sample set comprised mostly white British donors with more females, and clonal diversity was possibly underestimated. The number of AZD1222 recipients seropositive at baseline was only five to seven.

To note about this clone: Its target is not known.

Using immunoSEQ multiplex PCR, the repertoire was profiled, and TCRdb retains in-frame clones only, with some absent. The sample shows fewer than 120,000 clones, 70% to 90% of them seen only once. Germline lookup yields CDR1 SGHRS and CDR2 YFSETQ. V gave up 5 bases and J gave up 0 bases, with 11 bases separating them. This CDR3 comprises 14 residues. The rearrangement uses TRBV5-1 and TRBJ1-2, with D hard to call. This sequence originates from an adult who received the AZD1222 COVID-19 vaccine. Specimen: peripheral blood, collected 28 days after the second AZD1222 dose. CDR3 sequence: CASRLTGANYGYTF. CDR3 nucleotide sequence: TGCGCCAGCAGGTTGACTGGAGCTAACTATGGCTACACCTTC.